Below are 8 T cell receptor beta chains sequenced from a single sample in a study of blood T cell repertoires in COVID-19 (TCRdb year 2020). The library was generated by the immunoSEQ multiplex PCR assay. As stored in TCRdb, this immuneACCESS dataset retains in-frame rearrangements with V and J assigned. A fraction of the clones does not appear; measured against another copy, unresolved V genes explain less than half of the discrepancy, and the remainder lacks a known reason. The sample has more than 200,000 clones on record, about 88% of them singletons. The biggest ten clones account for 1.5% to 2% of the sample. Sequencing was carried out using peripheral blood. Receptor source: a man between 65 and 85 years old with acute or convalescent COVID-19.

This rearrangement joins TRBV5-5 to TRBJ1-2; weak D call: TRBD1 (5 bases). The V gene lost 3 bases and the J gene lost 2 bases, with 14 bases spanning the gap. The germline V gene encodes CDR1 SGHKS and CDR2 YYEKEE (reference sequence). The CDR3 loop spans 15 amino acids. The CDR3 here is CASSWGLAGNYGYTF. CDR3 DNA sequence: TGTGCCAGCAGCTGGGGACTGGCAGGGAACTATGGCTACACCTTC.

There are many counts of this clone. The chain recombines TRBV28 with TRBJ1-5, with no clear D. V was pared by 6 bases and J by 3 bases, with 21 bases between. The germline CDR1 and CDR2 sequences are MDHEN and SYDVKM. The length of the CDR3 is 17 residues. The CDR3 spells CASSLSPLRSTNQPQHF. CDR3 DNA sequence: TGTGCCAGCAGCTTAAGCCCCCTGCGGAGTACCAATCAGCCCCAGCATTTT.

The sample holds a few counts of this clone. The rearrangement joins TRBV5-8 to TRBJ1-4; D call uncertain. V lost 2 bases to trimming and J lost 6 bases, with 8 bases between them. Germline loops: CDR1 SGHTS, CDR2 YDEGEE. This CDR3 region has 13 residues. CDR3 nucleotides: TGTGCCAGCAGCTTAGCCGGGGATGAAAAACTGTTTTTT. Amino acids: CASSLAGDEKLFF.

This clone occurred a few times. The rearrangement links TRBV19 to TRBJ1-3, with D perhaps TRBD1 (5 bases). The CDR3 runs to 15 residues. Germline CDR1 and CDR2: LNHDA and SQIVND (reference sequence). V was shortened by 4 bases and J by 5 bases, with 15 bases between the two germline ends. The CDR3 here is CASSTPGGERNTIYF. In DNA form, the CDR3 reads TGTGCCAGTAGTACCCCCGGGGGGGAGAGAAACACCATATATTTT.

This clone was seen a handful of times. This chain connects TRBV5-5 to TRBJ2-2, with TRBD1 matching over 8 bases. Germline V lookup: CDR1 SGHKS, CDR2 YYEKEE (reference sequence). The CDR3 length is 16 residues. V lost 1 base and J lost 6; bases outside the gene matches: 8. The CDR3 bases are TGTGCCAGCAGCTTGATTCCGGGACAGGTGGCCGGGGAGCTGTTTTTT. As protein: CASSLIPGQVAGELFF.

V and J are TRBV30 and TRBJ1-4, with 11 bases matching TRBD1. V gave up 6 bases and J gave up 7 bases; unmatched junction bases: 4. The CDR3 sequence is 13 residues long. Germline V gene data show CDR1 as GTSNPN and CDR2 as SVGIG (reference sequence). The DNA for the CDR3 is TGTGCCTGCAGGGGGACAGGGGGTGAAAAACTGTTTTTT. It codes for CACRGTGGEKLFF.

CDR3 sequence reads: CASSIVSSPSYEQYF. CDR3 nucleotides: TGTGCCAGTAGTATAGTCTCTAGCCCTTCCTACGAGCAGTACTTC. This sequence joins TRBV19 and TRBJ2-7, with a weak D call TRBD2 (5 bases). From germline, CDR1 is LNHDA and CDR2 SQIVND (reference sequence). V was cut by 1 base and J by 1 base, with 11 bases left in between. This CDR3 spans 15 amino acids.

J is TRBJ1-4 and V is TRBV14; tentatively, D is TRBD1 (6 bases). This CDR3 is 13 amino acids long. V lost 4 bases and J 5 bases, leaving 8 bases between the germline ends. Per the germline V gene, CDR1 is SGHDN and CDR2 is FVKESK. Here the CDR3 DNA reads TGTGCCAGCAGCCGGGGGCTAAATGAAAAACTGTTTTTT. Its translation is CASSRGLNEKLFF.